A single T cell receptor (beta chain) is shown here with its context. The data stem from a study of shared clonotypes between healthy human individuals. The length of the CDR3 is 15 residues. V lost 4 bases, J lost 8 bases, and 10 bases stayed unmatched. Germline CDR1 and CDR2: SGHRS and YFSETQ. Several immunoSEQ 96-well plates shared each subset's DNA, each plate a replicate. With ten immunoSEQ deep assay plates, unsorted PBMC DNA underwent sequencing. In the original workflow: Filtering differed for immunoSEQ, which gave only junction sequences without quality scores. TCRdb keeps only in-frame clones here, not all; method: immunoSEQ multiplex PCR. The D gene and trimming were derived from the DNA, and the V and J assignments and clone size from that table. The sample has about 480,000 clones, roughly 85% seen once.

The sequence was collected from a woman aged 35 to 49 in good health. Some clones in this sample may be carry-over from other donors' samples. This rearrangement joins TRBV5-1 to TRBJ1-5; TRBD1 aligns across 9 bases. The sample consisted of PBMCs. The CDR3 bases are TGCGCCAGCAGCCACTCCGGGACAGGGTTGGAGCCCCAGCATTTT. Its protein product is CASSHSGTGLEPQHF.